The 20 T cell receptor beta chains in this list originate from one sample, sequenced in a study of early T cells in non-severe SARS-CoV-2 infection. TCRdb re-analysed the 5' RACE reads in MiXCR, keeping a single row per CDR3 protein. The table lists about 62,000 distinct CDR3 sequences, less than 10% of them singletons. Material for sequencing was whole blood. The receptors originated from an adult who was a healthcare worker with PCR-confirmed SARS-CoV-2 infection or an uninfected control (not recorded which).

This sequence joins TRBV9 and TRBJ2-5; D uncertain. CDR1 is SGDLS and CDR2 is YYNGEE in the germline V gene. V shed 2 bases and J shed 0 bases, with 5 bases lying between them. The CDR3 is 13 amino acids. This chain's CDR3 is CASSVRDQETQYF. The CDR3 DNA reads TGTGCCAGCAGCGTCCGGGACCAAGAGACCCAGTACTTC.

The chain joins TRBV11-2 to TRBJ2-5, with 9 bases aligning to TRBD2. This CDR3 spans 15 amino acids. V lost 5 bases to trimming and J lost 2 bases; unmatched junction nucleotides: 6. CDR1 SGHAT and CDR2 FQNNGV come from the germline V gene. The DNA for the CDR3 is TGTGCCAGCAGCGGACAGCGGGGGGAACAAGAGACCCAGTACTTC. Translated, it gives CASSGQRGEQETQYF.

The chain has TRBV7-3 and TRBJ2-1; TRBD2 agrees at 10 bases. Unmatched junction bases numbered 13, after V lost 6 bases and J lost 8 bases. Per germline, CDR1 SGHTA and CDR2 FQGTGA. This CDR3 region has 16 residues. The CDR3 DNA follows: TGTGCCAGCAGTTGGGCCCAGCGGGGGGGCCGGGATGAGCAGTTCTTC. It yields the protein CASSWAQRGGRDEQFF.

This clonotype was observed many times. The rearrangement links TRBV6-2 or TRBV6-3 to TRBJ1-1; 7 bases are shared with TRBD1. The CDR3 has 15 amino acids. Germline V gene data show CDR1 as MNHEY and CDR2 as SVGEGT. V trimming: 7 bases; J trimming: 4 bases; junction bases outside the gene matches: 12. The CDR3 loop reads CASTSPQGLGTEAFF. CDR3 DNA: TGTGCCAGCACCTCACCACAGGGGTTGGGCACTGAAGCTTTCTTT.

J is TRBJ1-1 and V is TRBV19; 10 bases align to TRBD1. J gave up 4 bases and V 7 bases, and 12 bases lay outside the gene matches. The germline V gene encodes CDR1 LNHDA and CDR2 SQIVND (reference sequence). The CDR3 totals 16 residues. CDR3 DNA sequence: TGTGCCAGTATAGAGACTCGACAGGGGGCTCCCACTGAAGCTTTCTTT. Its translation: CASIETRQGAPTEAFF. Looking up the rest from reference TRBV19 and TRBJ1-1 gives the full variable domain: DGGITQSPKYLFRKEGQNVTLSCEQNLNHDAMYWYRQDPGQGLRLIYYSQIVNDFQKGDIAEGYSVSREKKESFPLTVTSAQKNPTAFYLCASIETRQGAPTEAFFGQGTRLTVV.

This clonotype has ten or more counts. The chain employs TRBV12-3 or TRBV12-4 and TRBJ1-1; the D is unclear. CDR3 size: 15 residues. V dropped 6 bases and J dropped 1 base, with 15 bases sitting between them. CDR3 coding DNA: TGTGCCAGCAGGGGTTTTTTGACGGAGAACACTGAAGCTTTCTTT. Its translation: CASRGFLTENTEAFF.

This clonotype was picked up a small number of times. The chain has TRBV12-3 or TRBV12-4 and TRBJ2-2; 8 nucleotides agree with TRBD1. The CDR3 has 18 amino acids. The V segment lost 6 bases and the J segment 0 bases; nucleotides outside the gene matches: 12. The CDR3 coding sequence is TGTGCCAGCAGAGACCCCAAAACAGGGGGAGCGAACACCGGGGAGCTGTTTTTT. Translating gives CASRDPKTGGANTGELFF.

This clonotype has more than one count but fewer than ten. This chain joins TRBV11-2 and TRBJ2-7, with unresolved D. The CDR3 totals 12 residues. Trimming cost V 5 bases and J 0 bases, with 5 bases left between them. CDR1 is SGHAT and CDR2 is FQNNGV in the germline V gene. CDR3 residues: CASSTFSYEQYV. The CDR3 DNA reads TGTGCCAGCAGCACGTTCTCCTACGAGCAGTACGTC.

In this sample, this clonotype turned up a few times. The chain carries TRBV5-4 and TRBJ2-4; 8 bases align to TRBD1. Unmatched junction bases numbered 12, after V lost 1 base and J lost 3 bases. CDR3 size: 18 residues. Germline values: CDR1 SGHNT, CDR2 YYREEE (reference sequence). CDR3 residues: CASSLSDRGVEDKNIQYF. In DNA form, the CDR3 reads TGTGCCAGCAGCTTGAGTGACAGGGGTGTTGAGGACAAAAACATTCAGTACTTC. Full variable domain (remainder filled in from reference TRBV5-4 and TRBJ2-4): ETGVTQSPTHLIKTRGQQVTLRCSSQSGHNTVSWYQQALGQGPQFIFQYYREEENGRGNFPPRFSGLQFPNYSSELNVNALELDDSALYLCASSLSDRGVEDKNIQYFGAGTRLSVL.

This clonotype was observed a few times. This sequence joins TRBV20-1 and TRBJ2-5; D not certain. Germline CDR1 and CDR2: DFQATT and SNEGSKA (reference sequence). V lost 6 bases, J lost 4 bases, and 9 bases lay in between. The CDR3 length is 11 residues. CDR3 nucleotides: TGCAGTGCGCCGGTTAGAGAGACCCAGTACTTC. Protein sequence: CSAPVRETQYF.

Only a few counts were recorded for this clonotype. This sequence joins TRBV5-4 and TRBJ2-1, with D perhaps matching TRBD2 (6 bases). The CDR3 extends over 15 amino acids. Trimming removed 0 bases at V and 5 bases at J, with 12 bases between. Germline values: CDR1 SGHNT, CDR2 YYREEE (reference sequence). The CDR3 sequence is CASSLAGGAHNEQFF. DNA of the CDR3: TGTGCCAGCAGCTTGGCCGGGGGAGCCCACAATGAGCAGTTCTTC.

This clonotype has only a few counts. This chain joins TRBV12-3 or TRBV12-4 and TRBJ2-1, with TRBD2 matching over 15 bases. V lost 5 bases to trimming and J lost 5 bases; unmatched junction nucleotides: 4. This CDR3 has 16 amino acids. CDR3 DNA: TGTGCCAGCAGTCCCTGGACTAGCGGGGGGGACAATGAGCAGTTCTTC. It translates to CASSPWTSGGDNEQFF.

This clonotype was detected only a few times. V and J are TRBV25-1 and TRBJ2-3; the match to TRBD2 covers 9 bases. Germline trimming cut 4 bases from V and 2 bases from J; bases unmatched to any gene: 1. This CDR3 is 14 amino acids long. Germline CDR1 reads MGHDK; CDR2 reads SYGVNS. The CDR3 DNA follows: TGTGCCAGCAGTGCTAGCGGGGACACAGATACGCAGTATTTT. It is translated as CASSASGDTDTQYF.

The chain joins TRBV3-1 to TRBJ1-1; 8 positions match TRBD1. Germline values: CDR1 LGHDT, CDR2 YNNKEL (reference sequence). Losses at the gene ends were 4 bases for V and 0 bases for J; bases not matched to a gene: 4. CDR3 length: 15 amino acids. CDR3 bases: TGTGCCAGCAGCCCGGGGACAGGATTGAACACTGAAGCTTTCTTT. This encodes CASSPGTGLNTEAFF.

V and J are TRBV5-1 and TRBJ1-1; 8 nucleotides match TRBD1. The V and J ends lost 3 bases and 3 bases, in that order; junction bases with no gene match: 7. The germline gives CDR1 SGHRS, CDR2 YFSETQ. This CDR3 is 15 amino acids long. CDR3 region: CASSWGTGLYTEAFF. Here the CDR3 DNA reads TGCGCCAGCAGCTGGGGGACAGGCTTATACACTGAAGCTTTCTTT.

The table lists this clonotype with a few counts. V usage is TRBV6-6 and J usage is TRBJ1-6; TRBD1 agrees at 10 bases. The CDR3 is 18 amino acids. Germline loops: CDR1 MNHNY, CDR2 SVGAGI (reference sequence). With 5 bases clipped from V and 5 bases from J, the junction kept 12 bases outside the gene matches. The CDR3, as DNA: TGTGCCAGCAGTACTAACTTCGACAGGGGGCGGAATAATTCACCCCTCCACTTT. Protein sequence: CASSTNFDRGRNNSPLHF.

The chain uses TRBV12-5 and TRBJ2-7, with D perhaps TRBD1 (5 bases). The CDR3 is 16 amino acids. CDR1 is LGHNT, CDR2 FRNRAP, per germline. V lost 5 bases to trimming and J lost 6 bases, with 23 bases between them. CDR3 nucleotide sequence: TGTGCTAGTGGTCCGAAACCCCAGGGTGAGGCACCCGAGCAGTACGTC. Translating it yields CASGPKPQGEAPEQYV.

This clonotype has ten or more counts. The J gene is TRBJ1-1, the V gene TRBV7-3; D is undetermined. This CDR3 is built from 12 residues. V was cut by 1 base and J by 8 bases, with 8 bases left in between. Germline V gene lookup returns CDR1 SGHTA and CDR2 FQGTGA. CDR3 sequence reads: CASSLMGQEAFF. CDR3 in DNA: TGTGCCAGCAGCTTAATGGGTCAGGAAGCTTTCTTT.

J is TRBJ2-5 and V is TRBV9; D is possibly TRBD1 (6 bases). The V end lost 0 bases, the J end lost 5 bases, and 8 bases lay between the germline ends. Per the germline V gene, CDR1 is SGDLS and CDR2 is YYNGEE. The CDR3 is 13 amino acids. In nucleotides, the CDR3 is TGTGCCAGCAGCGTAGACAGGGAGGAGACCCAGTACTTC. Translation: CASSVDREETQYF.

A few counts support this clonotype. The chain joins TRBV18 to TRBJ1-1; maybe TRBD1 (5 bases). The CDR3 spans 13 residues. V gave up 5 bases and J gave up 2 bases, with 9 bases separating them. The V gene's germline CDR1 is KGHSH and CDR2 LQKENI. DNA of the CDR3: TGTGCCAGCTCAGGGGACGTCAACACTGAAGCTTTCTTT. This gives the protein CASSGDVNTEAFF.